Reported below is one TCR beta chain. A single count supports this clone. It has no known antigen specificity. Per-base qualities were not stored, and no clone one base away is much larger. Library creation used the immunoSEQ multiplex PCR assay. A mixture of 60 forward primers for TCR Vbeta segments and 13 reverse primers for TCR Jbeta segments was used in the multiplex PCR. A multiplex PCR assay on genomic DNA amplified the CDR3 region of rearranged TCR beta genes. The Illumina HiSeq System was used to sequence the amplified TCR beta libraries as 87-base-pair reads. Concerning the study's data processing: In a later analysis, tens of millions of unique TCR beta chains were counted across the 690 or so repertoires, and roughly 9.9 million of these chains were shared by at least two donors. A nearest-neighbor algorithm error-corrected the raw reads and collapsed the reads into unique sequences, merging closely related sequences to remove PCR and sequencing errors. CDR3 sequences were aligned to IMGT reference sequences to assign V, D and J gene segments. For a sequence to be retained, at least a six-nucleotide match to both a V gene segment and a J gene segment was required. A rearrangement was called productive if the CDR3 had no stop codons and remained in frame with V and J, and every other rearrangement was called non-productive. Following IMGT convention, CDR3 was defined as the stretch from the second conserved V-encoded cysteine up to the conserved J-encoded phenylalanine. In an earlier analysis of 587 of the donors, sequences lacking an unambiguous match to a single V gene segment were excluded. An earlier analysis of roughly 590 of the donors called V segments functional above 56.7% productive rearrangements and segregating when the between-donor standard deviation exceeded 5%. A statistical classification framework was built for diagnosing cytomegalovirus status from the catalog of TCR beta chain sequences. In a later analysis, TCR nucleotide sequences were compared against IMGT/GENE-DB human TR gene sequences so that V and J genes could be assigned. In a later analysis, CDR3 sequences and most-parsimonious VDJ recombination scenarios were assigned using the TCRdist pipeline. In a later analysis, each TCR beta chain was defined by its CDR3 amino acid sequence together with its V-gene family, and reads without a unique V-gene family were excluded. To address suspected cross-contamination and a sequencing artifact, a later analysis removed 550 to 750 highly shared, low-generation-probability nucleotide sequences. In a later analysis, a clonal expansion index was calculated for each public chain from normalized within-repertoire ranks of inferred template counts. Generation probabilities in a later analysis came from a VDJ recombination model fitted to out-of-frame rearrangements, and those results were checked against IGoR. Hypergeometric tests were used in a later analysis to score TCR-TCR, TCR-HLA and TCR-CMV co-occurrence, with a repertoire-size bias correction applied to the TCR pairs. To estimate false discovery rates, a later analysis permuted the HLA or CMV assignments 20 times. In a later analysis, co-occurring TCRs were grouped with DBSCAN, and TCRdist sequence similarity was added when clustering was performed within HLA-allele-positive subsets. Co-occurrence clustering excluded repertoires with fewer than 30,000 or more than 120,000 public chains, plus five with anomalous nucleotide sharing. The clones in this table, taken by TCRdb from immuneACCESS, are in-frame only. Not every clone is retained; where verified, under half of the shortfall comes from an unresolved V gene, and the cause of the rest is unknown. That table gives V, J and clone size, and the DNA gave D and trimming. The sample has 130,000 to 150,000 clones on record, over 70% of them singletons. The ten largest clones take up 5.7% of the sample.

The entry originates in a study of cytomegalovirus exposure and HLA in healthy donors (dated by TCRdb to between 2016 and 2019). The study in broad terms: An earlier analysis of 587 of the donors reported 276 Gb of sequence data and 100 million to 130 million unique TCR beta sequences from around 200 million T cells. An early release covering around 630 HLA-typed donors comprised around 300 gigabases of sequencing data and some 79 million unique TCR sequences. The genetic ancestry cluster associated with self-reported Caucasian donors included 65% to 90% of the 300 to 450 genotyped donors. The study aimed to test whether cataloging public T cell receptors could reveal signatures of past pathogen exposure. The study profiled the T cell repertoires of about 720 subjects by immunosequencing and related them to cytomegalovirus serostatus. Besides the first cohort of 666 subjects, a separate validation cohort made up of 95 to 150 different subjects was used. High-throughput TCR immunosequencing, statistical association of individual TCRs with disease status, and machine learning were combined to predict cytomegalovirus infection status. A later analysis re-examined previously published TCR beta repertoires from around 670 donors and added high-resolution HLA genotyping to investigate patterns of TCR occurrence. In the later analysis, no new phenotypic data were used to find candidate immune exposures; instead, reliance was placed on TCR beta sequences and their occurrence across donors. To decide whether each TCR beta V gene segment behaved as functional or pseudogenic, an earlier analysis of 587 of the donors relied on high-throughput TCR beta sequencing. Donor age, sex, ethnicity and CMV serostatus were collected together with the repertoire data. Genome-wide SNP genotypes for about 65% of the 666 donors were used in a later genetic analysis, which treated that subset as a discovery cohort. All discovery cohort repertoires had been generated using a single sequencing platform. Class I and class II HLA loci were covered by the typing at four-digit resolution. The number of typed donors differed by locus: about 620-640 for A, B, C, DRB1 and DQB1; 500 to 550 for DQA1; some 590 for DPA1; and around 470 for DPB1. A handful of DR-DQ haplotypes were treated as single units for association and clustering because of strong linkage in the cohort. On average, around 230,000 unique TCR beta nucleotide sequences were sequenced per donor among some 430 genotyped donors of the cohort, with roughly 18% of those sequences being non-productive. What the work shows at the level of the full study, not this receptor alone: A later genetic analysis associated a missense DCLRE1C variant with V-gene and J-gene trimming of TCR beta chains, and an independent cohort replicated the association. HLA typing was unavailable for some donors at each locus, so association tests used only the typed subset. Some IMGT-functional V segments, including TRBV6-2 and TRBV6-3, could not be distinguished by the 87-base-pair reads and were therefore excluded. A further reported finding was that TCR beta sequences accurately predicted the HLA-A and HLA-B alleles for most subjects in the first cohort. Roughly uniform sequencing depth across donors was assumed in presence/absence analyses, although this assumption may not hold. In a later analysis, TCR association rates were found to vary across HLA loci, with the most associated TCRs seen for DRB1 alleles and the fewest for HLA-C alleles. The study listed 170 or so TCR beta chains as associated with cytomegalovirus. A later analysis found that most CMV-associated TCR beta chains appeared HLA-restricted, with HLA associations seemingly driven largely by CMV exposure. It was suggested by the authors that the approach could potentially be generalized to other disease states and immunological phenotypes. In a later analysis, several top co-occurrence clusters were reported to appear linked to parvovirus B19, influenza, CMV and Epstein-Barr virus. Strong co-occurrence of HLA alleles, especially DR and DQ, made assigning TCR associations to individual alleles difficult. The sequencing pipeline was judged likely to have produced a cluster of highly shared sequence variants as a technical artifact. In a later analysis, around 17,000 TCR beta sequences were associated with specific HLA alleles at a false discovery rate of 0.05. In a later analysis, HLA-associated TCR beta chains were found to be more clonally expanded and to have lower generation probabilities than equally common non-associated chains. In an earlier analysis of 450 to 750 of the donors, most TCR beta V segments appeared in productive rearrangements about 87% or about 30% of the time, broadly matching IMGT annotations. Three of the identified cytomegalovirus-associated TCR beta chains were confirmed in vitro to be specific for cytomegalovirus antigens. Approximately 18 rarely observed V segments, including chromosome 9 orphons, were excluded from the earlier analysis of about 500 of the donors because counts were too low. Most TCR sequences were observed very rarely across donors, whereas some public TCRs were present in many individuals. A later genetic analysis reported fewer N-insertions in productive TCRs among donors in an Asian-associated ancestry cluster than the roughly 650-donor mean. In both the original and validation cohorts, the classifier was reported to diagnose cytomegalovirus status with high specificity and sensitivity. This cohort had only TCR beta chains sequenced, and the lack of alpha or paired-chain data limited which features could be detected. Correlated functional status among segregating V segments might reflect linkage disequilibrium, but an unknown experimental factor could not be ruled out. For the cohort, immune exposure information was limited to CMV serostatus.

V is pruned by 6 bases and J by 6 bases, leaving 8 bases of the junction without a gene match. Spanning cysteine to phenylalanine, the CDR3 consists of 16 amino acids. The read is trimmed to its CDR3 DNA, 48 bases read in frame from base 1. Via the germline V gene, CDR1 is SGHAT and CDR2 FQNNGV. The cohort comprised under 700 healthy bone marrow donors. All cohort members were sampled while nominally healthy, although unrecorded immune exposures were likely present. The donor tested CMV seropositive and was one of the 289 seropositive cohort members. Each donor provided a peripheral blood sample, and peripheral blood mononuclear cells were used for TCR beta sequencing. Genomic DNA extraction from the blood cell samples was performed with the Qiagen DNeasy Blood Extraction Kit.

The sample taken for sequencing was PBMCs. The source is a man aged 25 to 40 in good health and CMV-seropositive. The chain employs TRBV11-2 and TRBJ2-2, with 12 bases matching TRBD1. Here is the DNA: TGTGCCAGCAGGTTCCGGGACAGGGGGCTTTCCGGGGAGCTGTTTTTT. Translation gives CASRFRDRGLSGELFF.